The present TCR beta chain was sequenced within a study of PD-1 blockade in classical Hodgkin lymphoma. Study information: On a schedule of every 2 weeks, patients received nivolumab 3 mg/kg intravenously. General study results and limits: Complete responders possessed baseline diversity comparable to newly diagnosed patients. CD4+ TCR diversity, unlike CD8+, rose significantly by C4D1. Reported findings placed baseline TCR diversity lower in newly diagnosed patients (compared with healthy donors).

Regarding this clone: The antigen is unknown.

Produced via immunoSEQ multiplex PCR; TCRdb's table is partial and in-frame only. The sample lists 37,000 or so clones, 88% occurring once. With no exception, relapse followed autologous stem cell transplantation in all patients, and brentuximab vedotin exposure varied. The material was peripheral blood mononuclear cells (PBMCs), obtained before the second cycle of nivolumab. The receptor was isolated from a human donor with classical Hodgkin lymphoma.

CDR3 residues: CASTSGTGRSGANVLTF. CDR3 DNA sequence: TGTGCCAGTACAAGCGGGACAGGGAGATCTGGGGCCAACGTCCTGACTTTC. The V call is TRBV19, the J call TRBJ2-6, with 9 bases fitting TRBD1. Germline CDR1 LNHDA, CDR2 SQIVND (reference sequence). The CDR3 is 17 amino acids. Losses at the gene ends were 7 bases for V and 1 base for J; bases not matched to a gene: 8.